Each of the 31 T cell receptor beta chains below was sequenced from the same sample in a study of vaccination effects on CD4 cells after COVID-19. Viral peptide pools were used in the ViraFEST assay to expand antigen-specific CD4+ T cells, and sequencing came afterward. CD4+ T cells were isolated after about nine days of culture. Every participant took two doses of the BNT162b2 or mRNA-1273 vaccine. Produced via immunoSEQ multiplex PCR; TCRdb's table is partial and in-frame only. The table records more than 20,000 clones, 65% to 80% of them present only once. No antigen has been assigned to these receptors. This sample comprised CD4+ T cells from PBMCs cultured with HCoV-NL63 spike peptides, obtained after COVID-19 vaccination. The receptors were sampled from a human donor who received a COVID-19 vaccine.

The chain links TRBV19 to TRBJ2-3, with 7 bases that match TRBD2. Unmatched junction bases numbered 8, after V lost 7 bases and J lost 4 bases. Germline CDR1 LNHDA, CDR2 SQIVND (reference sequence). The CDR3 spans 14 residues. The CDR3: CASTPGGNSDTQYF. The CDR3 DNA reads as TGTGCCAGTACTCCGGGAGGAAACTCAGATACGCAGTATTTT.

This clone occurred once. The same CDR3 also results from other DNA sequences found in this sample. The chain carries TRBV6-5 and TRBJ1-2; no clear D gene. Germline V CDR1 and CDR2: MNHEY, SVGAGI. There are 15 residues in the CDR3. Trimming removed 3 bases at V and 4 bases at J, with 15 bases between. This CDR3 is CASSYSTWGGYGYTF. DNA for the CDR3: TGTGCCAGCAGTTATTCGACTTGGGGTGGCTATGGCTACACCTTC.

The chain couples TRBV18 to TRBJ1-6, with 8 bases identical to TRBD1. The CDR3 extends over 16 amino acids. V lost 6 bases and J lost 7; bases outside the gene matches: 11. Per germline, CDR1 KGHSH and CDR2 LQKENI. The CDR3 DNA reads TGTGCCAGCTCGTCGCAGGGGGCGTTCGGGAATTCACCCCTCCACTTT. Translated, it gives CASSSQGAFGNSPLHF.

This clone occurred a few times. CDR3 nucleotides: TGCAGCGTTGGGACTGGTAACTACGAGCAGTACTTC. Amino acids: CSVGTGNYEQYF. The chain carries TRBV29-1 and TRBJ2-7; D might be TRBD2 (5 bases). In germline, CDR1 is SQVTM, CDR2 ANQGSEA. The CDR3 totals 12 residues. Trimming cost V 4 bases and J 3 bases, with 10 bases left between them.

The chain combines TRBV20-1 with TRBJ1-2; D call uncertain. The V end was cut by 6 bases, the J end by 3 bases, with 8 bases between. CDR1 is DFQATT, CDR2 SNEGSKA, per germline (reference sequence). CDR3 length: 11 amino acids. CDR3 bases: TGCAGTGCCTCGAGCGACTATGGCTACACCTTC. Encoded protein: CSASSDYGYTF.

V usage is TRBV5-1 and J usage is TRBJ2-7, with D possibly being TRBD2 (5 bases). Germline CDR1 SGHRS, CDR2 YFSETQ. The CDR3 length is 15 residues. V was shortened by 4 bases and J by 3 bases, with 17 bases between the two germline ends. In DNA, the CDR3 is TGCGCCAGCAGCGTGAACAGCGGCCGAAACTACGAGCAGTACTTC. Translating it yields CASSVNSGRNYEQYF.

J is TRBJ2-7 and V is TRBV6-5, with a possible D match to TRBD1 (6 bases). The germline gives CDR1 MNHEY, CDR2 SVGAGI. Trimming removed 5 bases at V and 5 bases at J, with 16 bases between. The CDR3 runs to 14 residues. The CDR3 sequence: CASSTPLTGNEQYF. CDR3 coding DNA: TGTGCCAGCAGTACCCCACTAACAGGGAACGAGCAGTACTTC.

The chain uses TRBV2 and TRBJ2-2; 8 bases fit TRBD1. V lost 2 bases, J lost 0 bases, and 8 bases stayed unmatched. Germline CDR1 SNHLY, CDR2 FYNNEI. The CDR3 sequence is 18 residues long. The CDR3 DNA sequence: TGTGCCAGCAGTGAAAGGGGACAGGTTTTCACGAACACCGGGGAGCTGTTTTTT. This encodes CASSERGQVFTNTGELFF.

The chain recombines TRBV6-4 with TRBJ2-3; no clear D gene. Germline V CDR1 and CDR2: MRHNA, SNTAGT. The CDR3 covers 13 residues. Trimming took 0 bases from V and 8 from J, leaving 9 bases between them. The CDR3: CASSDSELGTQYF. The CDR3 DNA follows: TGTGCCAGCAGTGACTCGGAGTTAGGTACGCAGTATTTT.

The chain combines TRBV3-1 (or the pseudogene TRBV3-2) with TRBJ2-2; D is possibly TRBD1 or TRBD2 (5 bases each). V lost 3 bases, J lost 7 bases, and 6 bases lay in between. The CDR3 contains 12 residues. CDR1 and CDR2 (germline): LGHDT, YNNKEL (reference sequence). DNA of the CDR3: TGTGCCAGCAGCCATGGGGGCGGGGAGCTGTTTTTT. Translation: CASSHGGGELFF.

The chain employs TRBV4-1 and TRBJ1-5; 8 bases align to TRBD1. Trimming at V came to 1 base and at J to 1 base, leaving 3 bases not matched to a gene. CDR1 is MGHRA and CDR2 is YSYEKL in the germline V gene. The CDR3 loop spans 16 amino acids. In DNA, the CDR3 is TGCGCCAGCAGCCAAGGTCGGACAGGGAGCAATCAGCCCCAGCATTTT. Translation: CASSQGRTGSNQPQHF.

The genes are TRBV5-1 and TRBJ2-3; D ambiguous. V lost 4 bases, J lost 2 bases, and 11 bases lay in between. Germline V gene lookup returns CDR1 SGHRS and CDR2 YFSETQ. The CDR3 runs to 14 residues. The CDR3 region is CASSPPGPTDTQYF. Here the CDR3 DNA reads TGCGCCAGCAGCCCACCAGGCCCCACAGATACGCAGTATTTT.

This clone was observed a handful of times. The rearrangement uses TRBV5-1 and TRBJ1-6; D perhaps matches TRBD1 (6 bases). The CDR3 runs 15 residues. Germline lookup yields CDR1 SGHRS and CDR2 YFSETQ. With 1 base removed from V and 5 bases from J, the gap between germline ends came to 10 bases. CDR3 loop: CASSLMGQDNSPLHF. The CDR3, as DNA: TGCGCCAGCAGCTTGATGGGACAAGATAATTCACCCCTCCACTTT.

By its share, this clone is medium-sized (0.01 to 0.1%). The CDR3 is CASSSNRALGYTF. CDR3 bases: TGTGCCAGCAGCTCCAACAGGGCACTGGGCTACACCTTC. The rearrangement links TRBV2 to TRBJ1-2; perhaps TRBD1 as D (6 bases). The germline V gene has CDR1 SNHLY and CDR2 FYNNEI. The CDR3 length is 13 residues. With 6 bases removed from V and 8 bases from J, the gap between germline ends came to 16 bases.

The V gene is TRBV19, the J gene TRBJ2-7; 14 bases agree with TRBD2. CDR1 and CDR2 (germline): LNHDA, SQIVND (reference sequence). The V and J ends lost 1 base and 7 bases, in that order; junction bases with no gene match: 6. This CDR3 is built from 16 residues. CDR3 in DNA: TGTGCCAGTAGTATAGCTGGGACTAGCGGGGGCAAAGAGCAGTACTTC. Translation: CASSIAGTSGGKEQYF.

This clone was observed a handful of times. The chain combines TRBV7-7 with TRBJ1-2; 7 bases are a match to TRBD1. This CDR3 contains 16 residues. After removal of 5 bases from V and 3 bases from J, the junction contained 12 bases not matched to a gene. Per germline, CDR1 SSHAT and CDR2 FNYEAQ (reference sequence). CDR3 sequence reads: CASSKDRVSWDYGYTF. The CDR3 DNA reads TGTGCCAGCAGCAAAGACAGGGTCTCATGGGACTATGGCTACACCTTC. The entire variable domain, with the rest obtained from reference TRBV7-7 and TRBJ1-2, is as follows: GAGVSQSPRYKVTKRGQDVTLRCDPISSHATLYWYQQALGQGPEFLTYFNYEAQPDKSGLPSDRFSAERPEGSISTLTIQRTEQRDSAMYRCASSKDRVSWDYGYTFGSGTRLTVV.

The chain is built from TRBV27 and TRBJ2-1, with 10 nucleotides matching TRBD1. CDR1 MNHEY and CDR2 SMNVEV come from the germline V gene (reference sequence). This CDR3 has 18 residues. The V and J ends lost 8 bases and 0 bases, in that order; junction bases with no gene match: 13. CDR3 in amino acids: CASAAGTGAISSYNEQFF. CDR3 bases: TGTGCCAGCGCAGCCGGGACAGGGGCTATAAGCTCCTACAATGAGCAGTTCTTC.

This chain connects TRBV27 to TRBJ2-1, with D possibly being TRBD1 (5 bases). The CDR3 is 15 residues long. The V gene lost 0 bases and the J gene lost 5 bases, with 11 bases spanning the gap. Germline loops: CDR1 MNHEY, CDR2 SMNVEV (reference sequence). DNA of the CDR3: TGTGCCAGCAGTTTATCGGCATCCAGGGACAATGAGCAGTTCTTC. This codes for CASSLSASRDNEQFF.

J is TRBJ2-7 and V is TRBV19; a weak D match, TRBD2 (6 bases). Germline lookup yields CDR1 LNHDA and CDR2 SQIVND (reference sequence). The length of the CDR3 is 15 residues. With 5 bases removed from V and 3 bases from J, the gap between germline ends came to 17 bases. The CDR3 region has the DNA TGTGCCAGTAGTGCATTTAGCGGAGGGAACTACGAGCAGTACTTC. It translates to CASSAFSGGNYEQYF.

For the CDR3, the DNA is TGTGCCAGCAGCGCAGCTACTGGCACAGATACGCAGTATTTT. Translated: CASSAATGTDTQYF. The rearrangement links TRBV2 to TRBJ2-3; D ambiguous. Per the germline V gene, CDR1 is SNHLY and CDR2 is FYNNEI. Trimming stripped 6 bases from V and 1 base from J, with 11 bases between. The CDR3 runs to 14 residues.

This chain links TRBV3-1 (or the pseudogene TRBV3-2) with TRBJ1-1, with D perhaps matching TRBD1 (5 bases). Germline-derived CDR1 and CDR2 are LGHDT and YNNKEL (reference sequence). CDR3 length: 15 amino acids. With 4 bases removed from V and 3 bases from J, the gap between germline ends came to 15 bases. CDR3 amino acids: CASSPFGLGDTEAFF. CDR3 nucleotides: TGTGCCAGCAGCCCGTTTGGGTTGGGGGACACTGAAGCTTTCTTT.

The chain employs TRBV5-8 and TRBJ1-1; unclear D gene. With 1 base removed from V and 0 bases from J, the gap between germline ends came to 10 bases. CDR3 length equals 15 residues. Germline values: CDR1 SGHTS, CDR2 YDEGEE. Written as DNA, the CDR3 is TGTGCCAGCAGCTTGTCGGGAACACTGAACACTGAAGCTTTCTTT. It yields the protein CASSLSGTLNTEAFF.

The chain combines TRBV7-9 with TRBJ2-5, with D unclear. Germline-derived CDR1 and CDR2 are SEHNR and FQNEAQ (reference sequence). This CDR3 is 13 amino acids long. V shed 2 bases and J shed 5 bases, with 9 bases lying between them. As DNA, the CDR3 is TGTGCCAGCAGCTTATATGGTGAGGAGACCCAGTACTTC. Translating it yields CASSLYGEETQYF.

The chain combines TRBV6-5 with TRBJ2-2; D remains ambiguous. Per the germline V gene, CDR1 is MNHEY and CDR2 is SVGAGI. This CDR3 is built from 14 residues. V lost 5 bases to trimming and J lost 0 bases, with 7 bases between them. CDR3 amino acids: CASSPIANTGELFF. In nucleotides, the CDR3 is TGTGCCAGCAGTCCCATCGCGAACACCGGGGAGCTGTTTTTT.

The rearrangement links TRBV6-5 to TRBJ1-1; TRBD1 aligns across 10 bases. Germline-derived CDR1 and CDR2 are MNHEY and SVGAGI. V lost 6 bases to trimming and J lost 4 bases; unmatched junction nucleotides: 5. The CDR3 runs 14 residues. CDR3: CASSATGGGTEAFF. CDR3 DNA sequence: TGTGCCAGCAGCGCGACAGGGGGCGGCACTGAAGCTTTCTTT.

The V gene is TRBV20-1, the J gene TRBJ2-1; D not resolved. Germline-derived CDR1 and CDR2 are DFQATT and SNEGSKA (reference sequence). V shed 3 bases and J shed 10 bases, with 10 bases lying between them. This CDR3 is 11 amino acids long. The CDR3 sequence is CSASQTLEQFF. CDR3 nucleotide sequence: TGCAGTGCTAGCCAGACACTCGAGCAGTTCTTC.

The chain is built from TRBV5-1 and TRBJ1-1; D is unresolved. Germline V CDR1 and CDR2: SGHRS, YFSETQ. With 6 bases removed from V and 2 bases from J, the gap between germline ends came to 11 bases. The CDR3 length is 13 residues. For the CDR3, the DNA is TGCGCCAGCAAGGCACAGCTAAACACTGAAGCTTTCTTT. It encodes CASKAQLNTEAFF.

This sequence joins TRBV18 and TRBJ2-7; TRBD2 matches 12 bases. After removal of 3 bases from V and 5 bases from J, the junction contained 5 bases not matched to a gene. The CDR3 is 15 amino acids. Germline loops: CDR1 KGHSH, CDR2 LQKENI. DNA of the CDR3: TGTGCCAGCTCACCCCTAGCGGGGGGGCCGAACGAGCAGTACTTC. Translating gives CASSPLAGGPNEQYF.

The rearrangement joins TRBV27 to TRBJ2-1; D is tentatively TRBD1 or TRBD2 (5 bases each). The length of the CDR3 is 15 residues. V lost 5 bases and J lost 0, with 11 bases in between. The germline gives CDR1 MNHEY, CDR2 SMNVEV (reference sequence). This chain's CDR3 is CASSHGASSYNEQFF. The CDR3 DNA reads TGTGCCAGCAGTCACGGGGCCAGCTCCTACAATGAGCAGTTCTTC.

CDR3 sequence: CASRRGGSNTEAFF. As DNA, the CDR3 is TGTGCCAGCAGAAGAGGGGGTTCTAACACTGAAGCTTTCTTT. The J gene is TRBJ1-1, the V gene TRBV6-5, with TRBD1 as a possible D gene (6 bases). The V end lost 6 bases, the J end lost 2 bases, and 13 bases lay between the germline ends. The CDR3 has 14 amino acids. The germline V gene has CDR1 MNHEY and CDR2 SVGAGI.

The chain uses TRBV5-4 and TRBJ2-2; 9 bases are shared with TRBD2. V shed 0 bases, J shed 6 bases, and the junction held 6 bases outside the gene matches. Germline lookup yields CDR1 SGHNT and CDR2 YYREEE (reference sequence). The CDR3 has 16 residues. The CDR3 spells CASSLAAGGPAGELFF. The CDR3 nucleotides are TGTGCCAGCAGCTTGGCGGCGGGGGGGCCGGCCGGGGAGCTGTTTTTT.